This entry lists 11 T cell receptor beta chains sequenced from one sample in a study of cytomegalovirus exposure and HLA in healthy donors. Sequenced by immunoSEQ multiplex PCR; TCRdb stores in-frame clones only, minus some. The data contain 150,000 to 200,000 clones, roughly 82% of them seen just once; the ten biggest clones take up roughly 7.5%. Sample: PBMCs. These receptors came from a man younger than 30 in good health and CMV-seropositive.

This clone was seen a single time. The chain uses TRBV27 and TRBJ2-1, with a tentative D call TRBD2 (5 bases). Germline lookup yields CDR1 MNHEY and CDR2 SMNVEV (reference sequence). Deletions cut 4 bases from V and 5 bases from J, with 12 bases between. The CDR3 is made up of 14 amino acids. CDR3 region: CASSSQRSNNEQFF. Written as DNA, the CDR3 is TGTGCCAGCAGTTCACAGCGGTCGAACAATGAGCAGTTCTTC.

The J gene is TRBJ2-1, the V gene TRBV29-1; no clear D. The CDR3 runs 9 residues. Germline V lookup: CDR1 SQVTM, CDR2 ANQGSEA. The V end was cut by 0 bases, the J end by 15 bases, with 6 bases between. CDR3 amino acids: CSVEDSPFF. CDR3 nucleotides: TGCAGCGTTGAAGATAGTCCGTTCTTC.

This chain links TRBV6-1 with TRBJ2-7, with TRBD1 identical over 7 bases. This CDR3 has 14 amino acids. J lost 6 bases, V lost 8 bases, and 13 bases had no gene match. Germline V CDR1 and CDR2: MNHNS, SASEGT. The CDR3 DNA reads as TGTGCCAGCTCCGTGACGAGGGGGCAAGCCGAGCAGTACTTC. It specifies CASSVTRGQAEQYF.

This sequence joins TRBV28 and TRBJ1-5; D perhaps matches TRBD1 (6 bases). From germline, CDR1 is MDHEN and CDR2 SYDVKM. This CDR3 has 13 amino acids. The germline V and J ends were trimmed by 5 bases and 7 bases, with 12 bases remaining between them. CDR3 loop: CASSGGLDQPQHF. The CDR3 DNA reads as TGTGCCAGCAGTGGGGGCCTGGACCAGCCCCAGCATTTT.

The chain joins TRBV27 to TRBJ2-5, with D tentatively TRBD1 (5 bases). Germline CDR1 is MNHEY and CDR2 is SMNVEV (reference sequence). The CDR3 is made up of 13 amino acids. Deletions cut 3 bases from V and 4 bases from J, with 9 bases between. The CDR3 spells CASSLKGRETQYF. The CDR3 bases are TGTGCCAGCAGTTTGAAGGGGCGAGAGACCCAGTACTTC.

V is TRBV6-5 and J is TRBJ2-1; 12 nucleotides align to TRBD1. The length of the CDR3 is 15 residues. Germline trimming cut 5 bases from V and 5 bases from J; bases unmatched to any gene: 4. The germline V gene encodes CDR1 MNHEY and CDR2 SVGAGI. The CDR3 region is CASSPGTGGHNEQFF. The CDR3 region has the DNA TGTGCCAGCAGTCCCGGGACAGGGGGCCACAATGAGCAGTTCTTC.

This chain connects TRBV15 to TRBJ1-1; 7 nucleotides align to TRBD1. Trimming cost V 0 bases and J 6 bases; bases outside gene matches: 4. The germline gives CDR1 LNHNV, CDR2 YYDKDF (reference sequence). The CDR3 loop spans 14 amino acids. CDR3 amino acids: CATSRDRTGAEAFF. DNA for the CDR3: TGTGCCACCAGCAGAGATCGAACAGGGGCTGAAGCTTTCTTT.

This clone was detected once. The J gene is TRBJ2-1, the V gene TRBV6-6; D call uncertain. CDR1 MNHNY and CDR2 SVGAGI come from the germline V gene (reference sequence). The CDR3 covers 12 residues. V was clipped by 0 bases and J by 8 bases, with 5 bases between them. In DNA, the CDR3 is TGTGCCAGCAGTTACTCGACACATGAGCAGTTCTTC. Its translation: CASSYSTHEQFF.

The rearrangement uses TRBV2 and TRBJ2-5, with TRBD1 matching over 10 bases. V shed 8 bases, J shed 5 bases, and the junction held 8 bases outside the gene matches. This CDR3 comprises 14 residues. The germline CDR1 and CDR2 sequences are SNHLY and FYNNEI. The CDR3 is CASSGTGARETQYF. The CDR3 DNA reads as TGTGCCAGCTCCGGGACAGGGGCGAGGGAGACCCAGTACTTC.

The chain joins TRBV6-5 to TRBJ2-1, with a tentative D call TRBD2 (5 bases). The CDR3 length is 15 residues. Trimming cost V 6 bases and J 0 bases, with 12 bases left between them. Germline V gene lookup returns CDR1 MNHEY and CDR2 SVGAGI. The CDR3 is CASSPTGSSYNEQFF. The CDR3 nucleotides read TGTGCCAGCAGCCCGACTGGGAGCTCCTACAATGAGCAGTTCTTC.

This chain links TRBV27 with TRBJ2-3; 7 nucleotides line up with TRBD2. The CDR3 length is 13 residues. The germline V gene encodes CDR1 MNHEY and CDR2 SMNVEV (reference sequence). V dropped 5 bases and J dropped 7; count of bases not matched to a gene: 6. DNA of the CDR3: TGTGCCAGCAGTGGCAGACTAGCAAATACGCAGTATTTT. It specifies CASSGRLANTQYF.